This T cell receptor beta chain was sequenced during a study of cytomegalovirus exposure and HLA in healthy donors. Overall study results and limits: The listing of fewer than 200 TCR beta chains classed them as cytomegalovirus-associated. Roughly even sequencing depth across donors was the assumption behind the presence/absence analyses. The Asian-associated ancestry cluster reportedly had fewer N-insertions than the approximately 670-donor mean in a later analysis.

The CDR3 consists of 17 residues. The germline CDR1 and CDR2 sequences are SGHVS and FQNEAQ. Trimming took 2 bases from V and 2 from J; bases not matched to a gene: 8. Notes on this clone: Antigen: not known.

This PCR relied on a set of 60 Vbeta primers and 13 Jbeta primers. Authors' methods: Later reanalysis found 80 million or so unique TCR beta chains, roughly 10 million of them shared. Sequencing was performed with immunoSEQ multiplex PCR; in TCRdb, only in-frame clones are kept and a portion is missing. Clonal size and the V and J genes are those of that table, whereas D and trimming came from the DNA. The table includes 100,000 to 150,000 clones, about 86% detected once. The chain is built from TRBV7-8 and TRBJ2-7; TRBD1 agrees at 11 bases. Sequencing input: PBMCs. The clonotype comes from a man between 18 and 35 years old in good health and CMV-seronegative. The CDR3, as DNA: TGTGCCAGCAGCTTATCGAGGACAGGGGGCGCTCCCTACGAGCAGTACTTC. Its protein product is CASSLSRTGGAPYEQYF.